The 29 T cell receptor beta chains below all came from one sample that was sequenced in a study of immune cell composition in non-small cell lung cancer. Normal lung sampling was at least 3 cm from the tumour, as distant as possible. Generated by immunoSEQ multiplex PCR, the TCRdb table keeps only in-frame clones and is missing some. The repertoire holds thousands of clones, approximately 83% seen once, with about 9.6% in the top ten. Sequenced: non-adjacent lung tissue. The receptor set was obtained from a human donor with non-small cell lung cancer.

This clone appeared once. The chain carries TRBV5-1 and TRBJ1-1, with D hard to call. The V gene lost 5 bases and the J gene lost 1 base, with 15 bases spanning the gap. The germline V gene encodes CDR1 SGHRS and CDR2 YFSETQ. The CDR3 runs 15 residues. The CDR3, as DNA: TGCGCCAGCAGGTCCGACTTGACGGGGAACACTGAAGCTTTCTTT. This translates into CASRSDLTGNTEAFF.

The chain links TRBV5-4 to TRBJ1-3; TRBD1 aligns across 12 bases. V shed 0 bases, J shed 4 bases, and the junction held 5 bases outside the gene matches. This CDR3 spans 17 amino acids. Germline CDR1 is SGHNT and CDR2 is YYREEE (reference sequence). The CDR3 region has the DNA TGTGCCAGCAGCTTGGCCGGGACAGGGGGCTCCGGAAACACCATATATTTT. Protein: CASSLAGTGGSGNTIYF.

This chain joins TRBV20-1 and TRBJ1-4; D call uncertain. The CDR3 runs 8 residues. Germline lookup yields CDR1 DFQATT and CDR2 SNEGSKA (reference sequence). This CDR3 reads CTYPRLFF. The DNA for the CDR3 is TGCACTTACCCTAGGCTGTTTTTT.

Relative to its sample, this clone is large. This chain uses TRBV7-3 with TRBJ2-6; unclear D gene. CDR3 length: 15 residues. V lost 3 bases and J 0 bases, leaving 6 bases between the germline ends. Germline V gene sequence: CDR1 SGHTA, CDR2 FQGTGA. Written as DNA, the CDR3 is TGTGCCAGCAGCTTGTTCCTCTCTGGGGCCAACGTCCTGACTTTC. Encoded protein: CASSLFLSGANVLTF.

This chain links TRBV27 with TRBJ1-2; D possibly corresponds to TRBD1 (5 bases). V gave up 6 bases and J gave up 1 base, with 15 bases separating them. The CDR3 is made up of 15 amino acids. The germline gives CDR1 MNHEY, CDR2 SMNVEV (reference sequence). The CDR3 bases are TGTGCCAGCAGAACCTGGACACGACATAACTATGGCTACACCTTC. It codes for CASRTWTRHNYGYTF.

The chain recombines TRBV5-1 with TRBJ2-7; 16 bases are a match to TRBD2. CDR1 and CDR2 from the germline V gene are SGHRS and YFSETQ. The V segment lost 0 bases and the J segment 1 base; nucleotides outside the gene matches: 10. The CDR3 length is 20 residues. The CDR3, as DNA: TGCGCCAGCAGCTTGGAACCGGGACTAGCGGGAGGGTCTTTTTCCTACGAGCAGTACTTC. It specifies CASSLEPGLAGGSFSYEQYF.

This clone came up once. This chain links TRBV28 with TRBJ2-3, with D maybe TRBD1 (5 bases). This CDR3 has 12 amino acids. Trimming stripped 8 bases from V and 1 base from J, with 7 bases between. CDR1 is MDHEN and CDR2 is SYDVKM in the germline V gene. Written as DNA, the CDR3 is TGTGCCAGCGTACAGGGCACAGATACGCAGTATTTT. It specifies CASVQGTDTQYF.

The rearrangement joins TRBV7-9 to TRBJ2-3; D remains unclear. Trimming took 0 bases from V and 1 from J, leaving 8 bases between them. The CDR3 has 15 amino acids. Germline V gene lookup returns CDR1 SEHNR and CDR2 FQNEAQ (reference sequence). The DNA of the CDR3 is TGTGCCAGCAGCTTAGCCGAGACTCGCACAGATACGCAGTATTTT. Residues: CASSLAETRTDTQYF.

This clone occurred a few times. The chain has TRBV29-1 and TRBJ1-1; D not certain. The germline V gene encodes CDR1 SQVTM and CDR2 ANQGSEA. The V and J ends lost 0 bases and 7 bases respectively, with 12 bases between them. CDR3 length: 13 residues. CDR3 loop: CSVEDSNTFEAFF. For the CDR3, the DNA is TGCAGCGTTGAAGATTCGAACACCTTTGAAGCTTTCTTT.

This clone was seen more than once but under ten times. This chain's CDR3 is CASSPTGQWYQETQYF. The CDR3 nucleotides are TGTGCCAGCAGTCCGACGGGACAGTGGTACCAAGAGACCCAGTACTTC. V and J are TRBV28 and TRBJ2-5; 7 bases line up with TRBD1. The CDR3 covers 16 residues. CDR1 is MDHEN, CDR2 SYDVKM, per germline. V lost 5 bases, J lost 0 bases, and 9 bases stayed unmatched.

The chain joins TRBV18 to TRBJ1-2, with TRBD1 identical over 11 bases. The CDR3 sequence is 15 residues long. From germline, CDR1 is KGHSH and CDR2 LQKENI. The V segment lost 3 bases and the J segment 8 bases; nucleotides outside the gene matches: 8. CDR3 in DNA: TGTGCCAGCTCACCCGAGAGGACAGGGGGCGGCGGCTACACCTTC. Its translation is CASSPERTGGGGYTF.

This clone was seen only once. The chain combines TRBV4-1 with TRBJ2-1; D is undetermined. V lost 0 bases, J lost 5 bases, and 11 bases lay in between. The CDR3 totals 15 residues. Germline V gene sequence: CDR1 MGHRA, CDR2 YSYEKL. For the CDR3, the DNA is TGCGCCAGCAGCCAAGAGAGCCCGAGTGACAATGAGCAGTTCTTC. The encoded protein is CASSQESPSDNEQFF.

The V call is TRBV29-1, the J call TRBJ1-1, with D possibly matching TRBD1 (5 bases). Germline assignment: CDR1 SQVTM and CDR2 ANQGSEA. The V gene lost 4 bases and the J gene lost 3 bases, with 18 bases spanning the gap. This CDR3 comprises 15 residues. In DNA, the CDR3 is TGCAGCGTTGCAAGGGGAACGGGAGGGGACACTGAAGCTTTCTTT. It encodes CSVARGTGGDTEAFF.

The rearrangement joins TRBV5-5 to TRBJ2-7, with a tentative D call TRBD1 (6 bases). V gave up 5 bases and J gave up 0 bases, with 15 bases separating them. The CDR3 covers 15 residues. The germline CDR1 and CDR2 sequences are SGHKS and YYEKEE (reference sequence). Here the CDR3 DNA reads TGTGCCAGCAGGACAGGTTCCTCAAGCTCCTACGAGCAGTACTTC. Translation gives CASRTGSSSSYEQYF.

The chain carries TRBV28 and TRBJ2-3; maybe TRBD1 (6 bases). The CDR3 contains 13 residues. Germline V gene lookup returns CDR1 MDHEN and CDR2 SYDVKM. Trimming stripped 6 bases from V and 4 bases from J, with 11 bases between. As DNA, the CDR3 is TGTGCCAGCAGCATACAGGGCCCAGATACGCAGTATTTT. Its translation: CASSIQGPDTQYF.

This chain connects TRBV5-5 to TRBJ1-1, with TRBD1 matching over 7 bases. CDR1 SGHKS and CDR2 YYEKEE come from the germline V gene (reference sequence). V lost 10 bases and J lost 3; bases outside the gene matches: 3. The CDR3 extends over 11 amino acids. The CDR3 spells CASQGYTEAFF. CDR3 sequence (DNA): TGTGCCTCACAGGGGTACACTGAAGCTTTCTTT.

The rearrangement joins TRBV5-6 to TRBJ2-2; TRBD1 agrees at 10 bases. The CDR3 runs to 15 residues. Trimming removed 5 bases from V and 6 bases from J; junction bases left unmatched: 7. Germline V CDR1 and CDR2: SGHDT, YYEEEE. The CDR3 DNA reads TGTGCCAGCAGTTACGACAGGGGGCTAGCCGGGGAGCTGTTTTTT. This translates into CASSYDRGLAGELFF.

The CDR3 nucleotides read TGTGCCAGCAGCTTCGGGGGGTCGAGTTCAGATACGCAGTATTTT. Its translation: CASSFGGSSSDTQYF. V usage is TRBV5-6 and J usage is TRBJ2-3, with TRBD2 matching over 7 bases. Germline-derived CDR1 and CDR2 are SGHDT and YYEEEE. Trimming cost V 2 bases and J 4 bases; bases outside gene matches: 7. The CDR3 contains 15 residues.

This clone has only a few counts. The chain employs TRBV6-1 and TRBJ2-2, with a tentative D call TRBD2 (5 bases). Per germline, CDR1 MNHNS and CDR2 SASEGT. The CDR3 length is 16 residues. Trimming stripped 2 bases from V and 0 bases from J, with 10 bases between. The CDR3: CASSERRSPNTGELFF. The DNA of the CDR3 is TGTGCCAGCAGTGAAAGGAGGTCGCCGAACACCGGGGAGCTGTTTTTT.

The chain couples TRBV7-2 to TRBJ2-1; the match to TRBD2 covers 7 bases. The CDR3 length is 15 residues. CDR1 is SGHTA, CDR2 FQGNSA, per germline. With V trimmed by 6 bases and J by 4 bases, 9 bases remained unmatched. The CDR3 protein is CASSRSGTRYNEQFF. CDR3 DNA sequence: TGTGCCAGCAGTCGAAGCGGGACCCGTTACAATGAGCAGTTCTTC.

This chain links TRBV11-3 with TRBJ2-1, with 10 positions matching TRBD2. The CDR3 spans 13 residues. CDR1 is SGHNT, CDR2 YENEEA, per germline. V lost 7 bases to trimming and J lost 9 bases; unmatched junction nucleotides: 6. The DNA for the CDR3 is TGTGCCAGCACAGCGGGAGGGCCAGTTGAGCAGTTCTTC. Translated, it gives CASTAGGPVEQFF. The entire variable domain, with the rest obtained from reference TRBV11-3 and TRBJ2-1, is as follows: EAGVVQSPRYKIIEKKQPVAFWCNPISGHNTLYWYLQNLGQGPELLIRYENEEAVDDSQLPKDRFSAERLKGVDSTLKIQPAELGDSAVYLCASTAGGPVEQFFGPGTRLTVL.

In its sample, this clone was seen a few times. The chain joins TRBV9 to TRBJ1-1; a possible D gene is TRBD1 (5 bases). This CDR3 contains 13 residues. The V gene's germline CDR1 is SGDLS and CDR2 YYNGEE. V was cut by 0 bases and J by 3 bases, with 6 bases left in between. The CDR3 loop reads CASSVVRDTEAFF. The CDR3 region has the DNA TGTGCCAGCAGCGTAGTCAGGGACACTGAAGCTTTCTTT. Looking up the rest from reference TRBV9 and TRBJ1-1 gives the full variable domain: DSGVTQTPKHLITATGQRVTLRCSPRSGDLSVYWYQQSLDQGLQFLIQYYNGEERAKGNILERFSAQQFPDLHSELNLSSLELGDSALYFCASSVVRDTEAFFGQGTRLTVV.

This clone was recorded only once. V gene TRBV6-1 combines with J gene TRBJ1-2; unclear D gene. The V gene lost 1 base and the J gene lost 5 bases, with 5 bases spanning the gap. CDR3 length equals 12 residues. Germline CDR1 reads MNHNS; CDR2 reads SASEGT. CDR3 bases: TGTGCCAGCAGTGAAGGGGCGTATGGCTACACCTTC. This codes for CASSEGAYGYTF.

J is TRBJ1-1 and V is TRBV28, with no clear D. The CDR3 sequence is 14 residues long. Trimming took 5 bases from V and 5 from J, leaving 15 bases between them. Germline CDR1 reads MDHEN; CDR2 reads SYDVKM. The CDR3, as DNA: TGTGCCAGCAGTCGCAACCTTCAGTCTACTGAAGCTTTCTTT. Its translation: CASSRNLQSTEAFF. Looking up the rest from reference TRBV28 and TRBJ1-1 gives the full variable domain: DVKVTQSSRYLVKRTGEKVFLECVQDMDHENMFWYRQDPGLGLRLIYFSYDVKMKEKGDIPEGYSVSREKKERFSLILESASTNQTSMYLCASSRNLQSTEAFFGQGTRLTVV.

V usage is TRBV7-9 and J usage is TRBJ2-3; 7 bases match TRBD1. Germline V lookup: CDR1 SEHNR, CDR2 FQNEAQ (reference sequence). V dropped 5 bases and J dropped 0; count of bases not matched to a gene: 11. CDR3 length: 17 residues. CDR3 in DNA: TGTGCCAGCAGCACAGGGGCACAAGAATCTAGCACAGATACGCAGTATTTT. Residues: CASSTGAQESSTDTQYF.

This clone turned up a few times. The chain is built from TRBV12-5 and TRBJ1-1; 7 bases are shared with TRBD1. Germline CDR1 is LGHNT and CDR2 is FRNRAP. The length of the CDR3 is 12 residues. Germline trimming cut 6 bases from V and 7 bases from J; bases unmatched to any gene: 5. CDR3 residues: CASGTGWNEAFF. In nucleotides, the CDR3 is TGTGCTAGTGGGACAGGGTGGAATGAAGCTTTCTTT. Supplemented by reference TRBV12-5 and TRBJ1-1, the full variable domain reads DARVTQTPRHKVTEMGQEVTMRCQPILGHNTVFWYRQTMMQGLELLAYFRNRAPLDDSGMPKDRFSAEMPDATLATLKIQPSEPRDSAVYFCASGTGWNEAFFGQGTRLTVV.

This sequence joins TRBV4-1 and TRBJ2-4, with TRBD2 matching 9 bases. The germline V gene has CDR1 MGHRA and CDR2 YSYEKL. The CDR3 is 15 residues long. With 0 bases clipped from V and 7 bases from J, the junction kept 4 bases outside the gene matches. CDR3 loop: CASSQDRSGGNIQYF. CDR3 in DNA: TGCGCCAGCAGCCAAGATAGAAGCGGGGGGAACATTCAGTACTTC.

The rearrangement uses TRBV9 and TRBJ1-5; TRBD1 matches 11 bases. The CDR3 has 15 amino acids. J was trimmed by 4 bases and V by 4 bases; bases with no gene match: 4. CDR1 is SGDLS and CDR2 is YYNGEE in the germline V gene. CDR3 loop: CASSIGTGGNQPQHF. The CDR3 region has the DNA TGTGCCAGCAGCATAGGGACAGGGGGTAATCAGCCCCAGCATTTT.

This rearrangement joins TRBV28 to TRBJ2-1; 11 bases are shared with TRBD2. CDR1 and CDR2 from the germline V gene are MDHEN and SYDVKM. Trimming removed 8 bases from V and 5 bases from J; junction bases left unmatched: 8. CDR3 length: 15 residues. CDR3 in amino acids: CASASGLAENNEQFF. The CDR3 bases are TGTGCCAGCGCATCGGGACTAGCGGAAAACAATGAGCAGTTCTTC. Complete variable domain (other parts from reference TRBV28 and TRBJ2-1): DVKVTQSSRYLVKRTGEKVFLECVQDMDHENMFWYRQDPGLGLRLIYFSYDVKMKEKGDIPEGYSVSREKKERFSLILESASTNQTSMYLCASASGLAENNEQFFGPGTRLTVL.